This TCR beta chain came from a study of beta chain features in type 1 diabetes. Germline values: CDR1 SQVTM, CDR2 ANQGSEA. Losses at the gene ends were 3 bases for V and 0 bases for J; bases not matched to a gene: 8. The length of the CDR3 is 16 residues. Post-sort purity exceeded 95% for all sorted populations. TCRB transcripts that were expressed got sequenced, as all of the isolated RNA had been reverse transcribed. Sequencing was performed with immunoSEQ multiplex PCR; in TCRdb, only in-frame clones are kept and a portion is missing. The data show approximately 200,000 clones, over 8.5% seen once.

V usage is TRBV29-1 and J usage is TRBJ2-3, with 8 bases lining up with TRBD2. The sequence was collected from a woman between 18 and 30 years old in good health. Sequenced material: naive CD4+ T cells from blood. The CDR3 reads CSVEMLAGASTDTQYF. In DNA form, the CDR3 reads TGCAGCGTTGAGATGCTAGCGGGTGCTAGCACAGATACGCAGTATTTT.